A single sample is the source of the 10 T cell receptor beta chains below, sequenced in a study of blood T cell repertoires in COVID-19 (dated by TCRdb to the early 2020s). The protocol used for the library was the immunoSEQ multiplex PCR assay. The clones in this table, taken by TCRdb from immuneACCESS, are in-frame only. Not every clone is retained; where verified, under half of the shortfall comes from an unresolved V gene, and the cause of the rest is unknown. In all, the sample holds some 150,000 clones, and 70% to 90% of those were seen once. The ten largest clones add up to 10% to 15% of the sample. Sequencing was carried out using peripheral blood. The source of these receptors is a man aged 60 to 75 with active or convalescent COVID-19.

This chain joins TRBV5-4 and TRBJ1-5; D unresolved. The CDR3 extends over 12 amino acids. The ends were cut back, 1 base at V and 6 bases at J, with 5 bases in the middle. Germline V CDR1 and CDR2: SGHNT, YYREEE (reference sequence). CDR3 in DNA: TGTGCCAGCAGCTTGCGGGGTCAGCCCCAGCATTTT. As protein: CASSLRGQPQHF.

V is TRBV5-4 and J is TRBJ2-5; 8 bases are shared with TRBD2. This CDR3 region has 14 residues. Germline CDR1 reads SGHNT; CDR2 reads YYREEE (reference sequence). V lost 1 base to trimming and J lost 4 bases; unmatched junction nucleotides: 3. CDR3 residues: CASSLSGGRETQYF. CDR3 DNA: TGTGCCAGCAGCTTGTCGGGAGGGCGAGAGACCCAGTACTTC.

As DNA, the CDR3 is TGCGCCAGCAGCCTCTCCGGGGAGGGGAGCGGCTATGGCTACACCTTC. Translation gives CASSLSGEGSGYGYTF. This sequence joins TRBV5-1 and TRBJ1-2, with D possibly TRBD1 on 5 matching bases. This CDR3 has 16 amino acids. From germline, CDR1 is SGHRS and CDR2 YFSETQ. Trimming left V 4 bases short and J 4 bases short, with 20 bases between.

The chain employs TRBV9 and TRBJ2-5; tentative D call: TRBD1 (6 bases). Trimming removed 4 bases at V and 1 base at J, with 14 bases between. Germline-derived CDR1 and CDR2 are SGDLS and YYNGEE. The CDR3 is 15 amino acids. The CDR3 region has the DNA TGTGCCAGCAGCTCAGGGTCAGGGGCCCAAGAGACCCAGTACTTC. Amino acids: CASSSGSGAQETQYF.

Ten or more counts support this clone. The chain recombines TRBV2 with TRBJ2-5, with D perhaps matching TRBD2 (5 bases). Germline loops: CDR1 SNHLY, CDR2 FYNNEI. The CDR3 is made up of 15 amino acids. Trimming took 8 bases from V and 1 from J, leaving 17 bases between them. The CDR3 region has the DNA TGTGCCAGCTCCCCACCGGACTTAACCCAAGAGACCCAGTACTTC. Protein: CASSPPDLTQETQYF.

This chain connects TRBV7-2 to TRBJ2-1; 10 nucleotides match TRBD1. This CDR3 spans 14 amino acids. From germline, CDR1 is SGHTA and CDR2 FQGNSA. V lost 2 bases and J lost 9; bases outside the gene matches: 4. The CDR3 nucleotides read TGTGCCAGCAGCTTACGGACAGGGGGGGGTGAGCAGTTCTTC. Its protein is CASSLRTGGGEQFF.

The chain is built from TRBV10-1 and TRBJ1-1, with a possible D match to TRBD1 (6 bases). The germline V and J ends were trimmed by 6 bases and 1 base, with 9 bases remaining between them. CDR3 length equals 13 residues. The germline CDR1 and CDR2 sequences are WNHNN and SYGVQD (reference sequence). CDR3 DNA: TGCGCCAGCAGGGAGGGACAGAACACTGAAGCTTTCTTT. Translating it yields CASREGQNTEAFF.

The V call is TRBV6-5, the J call TRBJ1-2, with 8 bases fitting TRBD1. This CDR3 spans 12 amino acids. Germline CDR1 reads MNHEY; CDR2 reads SVGAGI. Trimming at V came to 6 bases and at J to 7 bases, leaving 4 bases not matched to a gene. CDR3: CASSRQGTGYTF. The CDR3 DNA sequence: TGTGCCAGCAGCCGACAGGGGACTGGCTACACCTTC.

V is TRBV27 and J is TRBJ1-2; TRBD1 agrees at 7 bases. The V segment lost 3 bases and the J segment 2 bases; nucleotides outside the gene matches: 6. The CDR3 is made up of 15 amino acids. Germline V gene data show CDR1 as MNHEY and CDR2 as SMNVEV (reference sequence). The CDR3 loop reads CASSLQPGGNYGYTF. In DNA form, the CDR3 reads TGTGCCAGCAGTTTGCAGCCAGGGGGAAACTATGGCTACACCTTC.

Only a few counts were recorded for this clone. This chain joins TRBV14 and TRBJ2-7; D not resolved. Trimming took off 1 base at V and 4 bases at J, with 5 bases between the two ends. In germline, CDR1 is SGHDN, CDR2 FVKESK. The CDR3 extends over 12 amino acids. CDR3 DNA: TGTGCCAGCAGCCAAGGGGCATACGAGCAGTACTTC. This encodes CASSQGAYEQYF.